This T cell receptor beta chain was found in a study of blood T cell repertoires in COVID-19. Study as a whole: Both acute and convalescent COVID-19 samples were obtained from the United States, Italy and Spain. PBMCs, B-cell-depleted T cells, or T cells were the source of the cDNA or gDNA that made up the material.

The length of the CDR3 is 18 residues. The data were produced by immunoSEQ multiplex PCR, yet TCRdb's version contains in-frame clones alone and is incomplete. This sample has some 93,000 clones, with more than 75% found just once. V and J are TRBV21-1 and TRBJ2-3; the DNA was not compared with TRBD2, the D call given in the table. TRBV21-1 is tagged as a pseudogene. The source material was peripheral blood. The clonotype was recovered from a human donor in a cohort sampled during active COVID-19. CDR3 amino acids: CASSKGKTSGTNTDTQYF. The CDR3 DNA reads as TGTGCCAGCAGCAAAGGGAAGACTAGCGGGACCAACACAGATACGCAGTATTTT.